These 6 T cell receptor beta chains came from one sample sequenced in a study of regulatory T cells in long-lasting Graves disease. Noted time point: newly diagnosed GD, antithyroid drugs for less than 3 months. With RNA extracted from PBMCs as input, the TCR library was made. According to the study, TCR beta libraries were built with iRepertoire HTBI primers and CDR3-region Arm-PCR. TCRdb independently ran MiXCR on the multiplex PCR reads; one entry per CDR3 protein. The table includes 550,000 to 650,000 distinct CDR3 sequences, 15% to 20% detected once. The sample also formed part of further work on T cells in Graves' hyperthyroidism and ophthalmopathy.

The material sequenced was peripheral blood mononuclear cells (PBMCs), taken at new diagnosis, from a patient treated with antithyroid drugs. Every receptor here comes from a man aged 18 to 29 with Graves disease.

The gene calls are TRBV7-9 and TRBJ1-1; tentative D call: TRBD1 (5 bases). Germline V lookup: CDR1 SEHNR, CDR2 FQNEAQ (reference sequence). Trimming pared 4 bases from V and 1 base from J, leaving 10 bases between. This CDR3 region has 14 residues. The CDR3 protein is CASSSGPRNTEAFF. The CDR3 nucleotides are TGTGCCAGCAGCTCGGGACCCCGGAACACTGAAGCTTTCTTT.

There are many counts of this clonotype. The gene calls are TRBV3-1 and TRBJ1-5; tentative D call: TRBD1 (5 bases). The CDR3 contains 14 residues. Germline CDR1 reads LGHDT; CDR2 reads YNNKEL (reference sequence). Trimming cost V 1 base and J 5 bases, with 9 bases left between them. The CDR3 here is CASSQGGVDQPQHF. The CDR3 coding sequence is TGTGCCAGCAGCCAAGGGGGGGTGGATCAGCCCCAGCATTTT.

About this clonotype itself: A read error is likely here: a far larger clone is one base away. V is TRBV7-9 and J is TRBJ2-7; D remains unclear. Germline V CDR1 and CDR2: SEHNR, FQNEAQ (reference sequence). The CDR3 sequence is 11 residues long. This CDR3 is CASSSSNEQYF. The CDR3 DNA is TGTGCCAGCAGCTCCTCCAACGAGCAGTACTTC. Complete variable domain (other parts from reference TRBV7-9 and TRBJ2-7): DTGVSQNPRHKITKRGQNVTFRCDPISEHNRLYWYRQTLGQGPEFLTYFQNEAQLEKSRLLSDRFSAERPKGSFSTLEIQRTEQGDSAMYLCASSSSNEQYFGPGTRLTVT.

The chain recombines TRBV10-3 with TRBJ2-1; TRBD2 matches 14 bases. CDR1 and CDR2 from the germline V gene are ENHRY and SYGVKD. This CDR3 is 16 amino acids long. The junction had 5 bases not matched to a gene; V was cut back by 10 bases and J by 0 bases. The CDR3 DNA reads TGTGCCACCCTCGGGACTAGCGGGAGCTCCTACAATGAGCAGTTCTTC. Its translation is CATLGTSGSSYNEQFF.

This clonotype was seen only a few times. The genes are TRBV7-3 and TRBJ2-1; the match to TRBD2 covers 7 bases. Germline CDR1 is SGHTA and CDR2 is FQGTGA. This CDR3 contains 15 residues. V lost 5 bases to trimming and J lost 5 bases; unmatched junction nucleotides: 9. The CDR3 nucleotides are TGTGCCAGCAGCCCACGGGCTAGCGGTAACAATGAGCAGTTCTTC. Translated: CASSPRASGNNEQFF.

This chain links TRBV28 with TRBJ2-6; no firm D call. The germline V gene encodes CDR1 MDHEN and CDR2 SYDVKM. The CDR3 sequence is 16 residues long. V was trimmed by 4 bases and J by 0 bases, leaving 10 bases between them. The CDR3 nucleotides read TGTGCCAGCAGTTCTCCGGCCCGCTCTGGGGCCAACGTCCTGACTTTC. It is translated as CASSSPARSGANVLTF.